Below, 17 T cell receptor beta chains from the same sample are listed, as sequenced in a study of Ad26.COV2.S vaccination and SARS-CoV-2 variants (dated by TCRdb to the early 2020s). Interpreted using the paper, the treatment or condition label stands for: some 20 received Ad26.COV2.S at low or high dose, single or two shots; about five received placebo; per-sample allocation not given. For vaccine and placebo recipients, repertoires were sequenced using samples collected on day 63 after the first injection. The library came from the immunoSEQ multiplex PCR assay. Here the immuneACCESS table is served through TCRdb, limited to in-frame sequences with V and J called. Missing clones are a known gap in these copies; in checked studies unresolved V genes cover under half, and the rest lacks a known reason. This sample gives about 280,000 clones in total; roughly 86% of them show up just once. The top ten constitute approximately 3.4% of the sample.

The input for sequencing was peripheral blood, taken in a trial of Ad26.COV2.S vaccine versus placebo. Source of these receptors: a person aged 18-60 years who received the Ad26.COV2.S COVID-19 vaccine or a placebo.

The chain uses TRBV2 and TRBJ2-3; 8 nucleotides match TRBD2. The CDR3 is 14 amino acids. The trim removed 5 bases at V and 2 bases at J, leaving 3 bases unmatched. Per germline, CDR1 SNHLY and CDR2 FYNNEI. CDR3 in DNA: TGTGCCAGCAGTCGGGGGGGCGTCACAGATACGCAGTATTTT. Translation gives CASSRGGVTDTQYF.

This clone was counted only a few times. This chain joins TRBV29-1 and TRBJ2-3; tentative D call: TRBD2 (5 bases). Trimming removed 8 bases at V and 4 bases at J, with 13 bases between. CDR1 and CDR2 from the germline V gene are SQVTM and ANQGSEA. The CDR3 is 12 residues long. CDR3 region: CSLVSGSDTQYF. Written as DNA, the CDR3 is TGCAGCCTCGTTTCGGGGTCAGATACGCAGTATTTT.

V and J are TRBV24-1 and TRBJ2-5, with no clear D. Germline V gene sequence: CDR1 KGHDR, CDR2 SFDVKD. Trimming stripped 1 base from V and 3 bases from J, with 5 bases between. The CDR3 has 13 residues. CDR3 amino acids: CATSDLLEETQYF. CDR3 nucleotides: TGTGCCACCAGTGATTTACTCGAAGAGACCCAGTACTTC.

The V and J genes are TRBV5-1 and TRBJ2-1; 13 nucleotides agree with TRBD2. Trimming cost V 0 bases and J 10 bases; bases outside gene matches: 7. Germline CDR1 is SGHRS and CDR2 is YFSETQ. The CDR3 is 16 residues long. CDR3 residues: CASSLAPLAGGPEQFF. CDR3 DNA sequence: TGCGCCAGCAGCTTGGCCCCACTAGCGGGAGGGCCAGAGCAGTTCTTC.

The V gene is TRBV3-1 (or the pseudogene TRBV3-2), the J gene TRBJ2-7; D possibly matches TRBD1 or TRBD2 (5 bases each). The V end was cut by 1 base, the J end by 2 bases, with 12 bases between. This CDR3 region has 15 residues. Germline CDR1 and CDR2: LGHDT and YNNKEL (reference sequence). The chain's CDR3 is CASSQGPQGAYEQYF. CDR3 nucleotide sequence: TGTGCCAGCAGCCAAGGCCCGCAGGGAGCCTACGAGCAGTACTTC.

The chain uses TRBV7-2 and TRBJ2-7, with TRBD2 matching over 8 bases. V lost 3 bases to trimming and J lost 1 base; unmatched junction nucleotides: 2. CDR3 length: 14 residues. In germline, CDR1 is SGHTA, CDR2 FQGNSA. The CDR3 sequence: CASSFTSGSYEQYF. DNA of the CDR3: TGTGCCAGCAGCTTTACTAGCGGTTCCTACGAGCAGTACTTC.

This clone occurred a few times. The chain employs TRBV7-9 and TRBJ1-1, with D perhaps TRBD1 (6 bases). The germline CDR1 and CDR2 sequences are SEHNR and FQNEAQ (reference sequence). Trimming took 4 bases from V and 3 from J, leaving 21 bases between them. The CDR3 is 17 residues long. The CDR3 DNA reads as TGTGCCAGCAGCTCACGACCTCCCCACCAGGGGCACACTGAAGCTTTCTTT. Residues: CASSSRPPHQGHTEAFF.

The CDR3 nucleotides read TGTGCCAGTAGAATCTTCAATCAGCCCCAGCATTTT. Protein sequence: CASRIFNQPQHF. The chain links TRBV19 to TRBJ1-5; D gene uncertain. The germline V gene encodes CDR1 LNHDA and CDR2 SQIVND (reference sequence). CDR3 length: 12 residues. Trimming left V 6 bases short and J 3 bases short, with 6 bases between.

The rearrangement joins TRBV5-4 to TRBJ1-4; TRBD1 agrees at 9 bases. Germline V lookup: CDR1 SGHNT, CDR2 YYREEE (reference sequence). V lost 3 bases and J lost 5; bases outside the gene matches: 5. CDR3 size: 15 residues. The chain's CDR3 is CASSWAGQGNEKLFF. DNA for the CDR3: TGTGCCAGCAGCTGGGCGGGACAGGGAAATGAAAAACTGTTTTTT. Using reference TRBV5-4 and TRBJ1-4 for the parts outside the CDR3, the full variable domain is ETGVTQSPTHLIKTRGQQVTLRCSSQSGHNTVSWYQQALGQGPQFIFQYYREEENGRGNFPPRFSGLQFPNYSSELNVNALELDDSALYLCASSWAGQGNEKLFFGSGTQLSVL.

The V gene is TRBV27, the J gene TRBJ2-7; D not resolved. V lost 5 bases, J lost 5 bases, and 10 bases lay in between. Germline V CDR1 and CDR2: MNHEY, SMNVEV (reference sequence). The CDR3 runs 12 residues. The CDR3 DNA reads TGTGCCAGCAGTGCCTCCAGGAACGAGCAGTACTTC. Residues: CASSASRNEQYF.

The chain couples TRBV3-1 (or the pseudogene TRBV3-2) to TRBJ1-1; 11 nucleotides match TRBD1. The CDR3 has 16 amino acids. The V gene end was trimmed by 3 bases and the J gene end by 3 bases; junction bases not matched to a gene: 6. CDR1 is LGHDT and CDR2 is YNNKEL in the germline V gene (reference sequence). CDR3 sequence reads: CASSQVPGQGDTEAFF. CDR3 sequence (DNA): TGTGCCAGCAGCCAGGTGCCGGGACAGGGGGACACTGAAGCTTTCTTT.

The rearrangement joins TRBV25-1 to TRBJ1-4, with D unclear. This CDR3 comprises 14 residues. Trimming removed 3 bases from V and 3 bases from J, with 8 bases in between. From germline, CDR1 is MGHDK and CDR2 SYGVNS. The CDR3 reads CASSDSSSNEKLFF. The CDR3 DNA sequence: TGTGCCAGCAGTGATTCCAGTTCTAATGAAAAACTGTTTTTT.

This chain connects TRBV6-5 to TRBJ2-5; D gene ambiguous. The CDR3 spans 15 residues. Germline CDR1 MNHEY, CDR2 SVGAGI. With 4 bases removed from V and 5 bases from J, the gap between germline ends came to 17 bases. The CDR3 DNA reads as TGTGCCAGCAGTTCTCAAGAGACCCGAACCGAGACCCAGTACTTC. Translated, it gives CASSSQETRTETQYF.

This sequence joins TRBV30 and TRBJ1-3, with no clear D. CDR3 length: 12 residues. Per the germline V gene, CDR1 is GTSNPN and CDR2 is SVGIG (reference sequence). Trimming pared 4 bases from V and 4 bases from J, leaving 8 bases between. The CDR3 protein is CAWKYAGNTIYF. Written as DNA, the CDR3 is TGTGCCTGGAAATACGCGGGAAACACCATATATTTT.

The chain links TRBV4-1 to TRBJ2-5; 7 bases line up with TRBD2. Trimming removed 0 bases from V and 1 base from J; junction bases left unmatched: 8. Germline V gene lookup returns CDR1 MGHRA and CDR2 YSYEKL. The CDR3 is made up of 17 amino acids. The CDR3 here is CASSQERGAGRQETQYF. In DNA, the CDR3 is TGCGCCAGCAGCCAAGAAAGGGGAGCGGGGCGCCAAGAGACCCAGTACTTC.

The DNA for the CDR3 is TGTGCCAGTAGTTCAACCGGGACAACGAACACTGAAGCTTTCTTT. Protein sequence: CASSSTGTTNTEAFF. V gene TRBV19 combines with J gene TRBJ1-1; tentative D call: TRBD1 (6 bases). Germline CDR1 and CDR2: LNHDA and SQIVND (reference sequence). The CDR3 loop spans 15 amino acids. Trimming pared 5 bases from V and 1 base from J, leaving 14 bases between. The full variable domain, with the rest looked up from reference TRBV19 and TRBJ1-1, is DGGITQSPKYLFRKEGQNVTLSCEQNLNHDAMYWYRQDPGQGLRLIYYSQIVNDFQKGDIAEGYSVSREKKESFPLTVTSAQKNPTAFYLCASSSTGTTNTEAFFGQGTRLTVV.

The rearrangement uses TRBV6-1 and TRBJ1-1; D unresolved. Per the germline V gene, CDR1 is MNHNS and CDR2 is SASEGT. The CDR3 has 14 residues. Deletions cut 1 base from V and 4 bases from J, with 10 bases between. The CDR3 spells CASSEGFWLTEAFF. CDR3 sequence (DNA): TGTGCCAGCAGTGAAGGGTTTTGGCTCACTGAAGCTTTCTTT.